These T cell receptor beta chains were read from a single sample in a study of shared clonotypes between healthy human individuals. Clones were read by immunoSEQ multiplex PCR, and TCRdb kept only the in-frame ones, dropping some. The table lists some 2.3 million clones, 80% to 95% of them singletons. The sample comprised naive CD4+ T cells from PBMCs. The receptors were sampled from a man between 18 and 35 years old in good health. Some clones in this sample may be carry-over from other donors' samples. Each CDR3 is given with its conserved first and last residue. Each record gives: V gene, D gene, clone size, J gene, CDR3 DNA, CDR3 protein. D genes are given only for firm matches. Clone size is shown for a subset of rows, as once, few, many or a class of expanded clone.

>TRBV28|TRBD2|NA|TRBJ2-1
TGTGCCAGCAGCTACCCAAGACTAGCGGGAGCCAATGAGCAGTTCTTC
CASSYPRLAGANEQFF
>TRBV7-8|NA|once|TRBJ2-7
TGTGCCAGCAGCTACAGTGGCTTGGTTGACGAGCAGTACTTC
CASSYSGLVDEQYF
>TRBV5-8|NA|NA|TRBJ2-7
TGTGCCAGCAGCTCCCAGCCCATCTATGCCGAGCAGTACTTC
CASSSQPIYAEQYF
>TRBV20-1|NA|NA|TRBJ2-7
TGCAGTGCTAATAAGGTGGGAGAGCAGTACTTC
CSANKVGEQYF
>TRBV18|NA|NA|TRBJ1-1
TGTGCCAGCTCACCATCGGGAGGGGGGGGCACTGAAGCTTTCTTT
CASSPSGGGGTEAFF
>TRBV28|NA|NA|TRBJ2-1
TGTGCCAGCAGTTCCCCGAGCTCCGCGAATGAGCAGTTCTTC
CASSSPSSANEQFF
>TRBV7-2|NA|NA|TRBJ2-1
TGTGCCAGCAGCTTAGGAGGGGCTGGCAATGAGCAGTTCTTC
CASSLGGAGNEQFF
>TRBV2|NA|NA|TRBJ2-6
TGTGCCAGCAGCGCCTTAGCGGCCAACGTCCTGACTTTC
CASSALAANVLTF
>TRBV15|TRBD2|NA|TRBJ2-7
TGTGCCACCAGCACCCTCCGGGACCCGGGGGGGGAGCAGTACTTC
CATSTLRDPGGEQYF
>TRBV5-4|NA|few|TRBJ1-5
TGTGCCAGCAGCTTCGCTGGTAGCAATCAGCCCCAGCATTTT
CASSFAGSNQPQHF
>TRBV27|NA|NA|TRBJ2-2
TGTGCCAGCAGTTTATTAGGGACCACCGGGGAGCTGTTTTTT
CASSLLGTTGELFF
>TRBV2|NA|few|TRBJ1-1
TGTGCCAGCTCCGAGGATTGGGGCACTGAAGCTTTCTTT
CASSEDWGTEAFF
>TRBV9|TRBD2|NA|TRBJ2-1
TGTGCCAGCAGCGTAGAAGGGACTAGCGGGAGCGTACCGTACAATGAGCAGTTCTTC
CASSVEGTSGSVPYNEQFF
>TRBV5-1|NA|NA|TRBJ2-3
TGCGCCAGCAGCTTTCAGGGTCCGGGAGATACGCAGTATTTT
CASSFQGPGDTQYF
>TRBV2|NA|NA|TRBJ2-3
TGTGCCAGCATCTTCCCTCCGGATACGCAGTATTTT
CASIFPPDTQYF
>TRBV15|NA|NA|TRBJ1-5
TGTGCCACCAGCAGGACACCCGATCAGCCCCAGCATTTT
CATSRTPDQPQHF
>TRBV4-1|NA|once|TRBJ1-2
TGCGCCAGCAGCCATCTAGGGAAGAACTATGGCTACACCTTC
CASSHLGKNYGYTF
>TRBV19|NA|NA|TRBJ2-3
TGTGCCAGTAGTCCCTCGGTTCCGGCCGCTAGCACAGATACGCAGTATTTT
CASSPSVPAASTDTQYF
>TRBV2|TRBD1|NA|TRBJ2-5
TGTGCCAGCAGTGACGAACAGGGGGCAGGCGAGACCCAGTACTTC
CASSDEQGAGETQYF
>TRBV7-9|NA|NA|TRBJ2-4
TGTGCCAGCAGCTTAGGGGCCGCGGACATTCAGTACTTC
CASSLGAADIQYF
>TRBV28|TRBD2|NA|TRBJ2-2
TGTGCCAGCAGTTTATCCTTCCCACTAGCGGACTACACCGGGGAGCTGTTTTTT
CASSLSFPLADYTGELFF
>TRBV2|NA|NA|TRBJ1-5
TGTGCCAGCAGGAAAGACCCAGGGATGGGGAGCAATCAGCCCCAGCATTTT
CASRKDPGMGSNQPQHF
>TRBV5-5|NA|NA|TRBJ2-2
TGTGCCAGCAGCTTGTGGAGGAACACCGGGGAGCTGTTTTTT
CASSLWRNTGELFF
>TRBV5-6|NA|NA|TRBJ1-1
TGTGCCAGCAGCAACACCGGGAACACTGAAGCTTTCTTT
CASSNTGNTEAFF
>TRBV9|NA|NA|TRBJ2-7
TGTGCCAGCAGCGTCTCACTAGCTTCGTCCGAGCAGTACTTC
CASSVSLASSEQYF
>TRBV9|NA|NA|TRBJ2-5
TGTGCCAGCAGCGTAGAGGTTGGACCGGGAACGGAAGAGACCCAGTACTTC
CASSVEVGPGTEETQYF
>TRBV5-4|NA|NA|TRBJ1-1
TGTGCCAGCAGCTTGGCCACCGGAAGCCCCCCCACTGAAGCTTTCTTT
CASSLATGSPPTEAFF
>TRBV9|NA|NA|TRBJ2-5
TGTGCCAGCAGCTTTAGGAGCGGCCAAGAGACCCAGTACTTC
CASSFRSGQETQYF
>TRBV5-1|NA|NA|TRBJ1-5
TGCGCCAGCAGCTCCGAGGGAGGGGGCAATCAGCCCCAGCATTTT
CASSSEGGGNQPQHF
>TRBV6-5|NA|once|TRBJ2-2
TGTGCCAGCGGGAGGTGGACCGGGGAGCTGTTTTTT
CASGRWTGELFF
>TRBV7-3|TRBD2|NA|TRBJ2-3
TGTGCCAGCAGTGTTAGCGGGAGCACAGATACGCAGTATTTT
CASSVSGSTDTQYF
>TRBV28|NA|NA|TRBJ2-7
TGTGCCAGCAGTTTAAGCAGGAACTACGAGCAGTACTTC
CASSLSRNYEQYF
>TRBV2|NA|NA|TRBJ1-5
TGTGCCAGCAGAGCAGGGGACGGCAATCAGCCCCAGCATTTT
CASRAGDGNQPQHF
>TRBV28|NA|NA|TRBJ2-4
TGTGCCAGCAGCGGGGTCCGTCGGAAGAACATTCAGTACTTC
CASSGVRRKNIQYF
>TRBV19|NA|NA|TRBJ2-1
TGTGCCAGTAGTGTGCTAGCGTCATTTAGCTCCTACAATGAGCAGTTCTTC
CASSVLASFSSYNEQFF
>TRBV18|NA|NA|TRBJ1-3
TGTGCCAGCTCACCATGGACAGTCACCTCTGGAAACACCATATATTTT
CASSPWTVTSGNTIYF
>TRBV2|TRBD2|once|TRBJ2-3
TGTGCCAGCAGTGGCGGGAGAAGCACAGATACGCAGTATTTT
CASSGGRSTDTQYF
>TRBV30|NA|few|TRBJ1-1
TGTGCCTGGAGTGTAGGATCGAACACTGAAGCTTTCTTT
CAWSVGSNTEAFF
>TRBV2|NA|NA|TRBJ2-1
TGTGCCAGCAGTGAATCTATTTACAATGAGCAGTTCTTC
CASSESIYNEQFF
>TRBV7-6|NA|NA|TRBJ2-7
TGTGCCAGCAGCTTAGCGTCATGGACCTACGAGCAGTACTTC
CASSLASWTYEQYF
>TRBV28|TRBD1|NA|TRBJ2-3
TGTGCCAGCAGTCCCTCCGGGACAGCCCCCATCCAAGCAGATACGCAGTATTTT
CASSPSGTAPIQADTQYF
>TRBV11-1|NA|NA|TRBJ1-2
TGTGCCAGCAGCTCCCCCCGGCTGGGGGGTGGCTACACCTTC
CASSSPRLGGGYTF
>TRBV14|TRBD1|NA|TRBJ1-1
TGTGCCAGCAGCCAATGGACAGGGGAAGTTGCCACTGAAGCTTTCTTT
CASSQWTGEVATEAFF
>TRBV5-4|NA|NA|TRBJ1-4
TGTGCCAGCAGCAACGCAGCTTGGGGGGCAGTGGATGAAAAACTGTTTTTT
CASSNAAWGAVDEKLFF
>TRBV25-1|NA|NA|TRBJ2-3
TGTGCCAGCAGTGGTCCCCATAGAACCTTCAGCACAGATACGCAGTATTTT
CASSGPHRTFSTDTQYF
>TRBV4-1|NA|NA|TRBJ2-7
TGCGCCAGCAGCCAAGAACCCAGGGCTGCCTACGAGCAGTACTTC
CASSQEPRAAYEQYF
>TRBV30|NA|NA|TRBJ2-7
TGTGCCTGGAGGACAGGCCCCTACGAGCAGTACTTC
CAWRTGPYEQYF
>TRBV28|TRBD2|NA|TRBJ2-1
TGTGCCAGCAGTTCCCCGGGCGGGAGGGATGAGCAGTTCTTC
CASSSPGGRDEQFF
>TRBV5-6|TRBD1|NA|TRBJ1-2
TGTGCCAGCAGCGCCGGACAGGGCCTATACTATGGCTACACCTTC
CASSAGQGLYYGYTF
>TRBV28|TRBD2|NA|TRBJ2-7
TGTGCCAGCAGTGGGGCGGGAGGGGCCTACGAGCAGTACTTC
CASSGAGGAYEQYF
>TRBV12-5|NA|NA|TRBJ2-2
TGTGCTAGTGGTCCTTCAACCGGGGAGCTGTTTTTT
CASGPSTGELFF
>TRBV18|NA|NA|TRBJ1-1
TGTGCCAGCTCACCAAGTCTGGTAGGGCGTGGAAATAGGAACACTGAAGCTTTCTTT
CASSPSLVGRGNRNTEAFF
>TRBV4-1|NA|NA|TRBJ1-4
TGCGCCAGCCTAAGGTCAGAACATAATGAAAAACTGTTTTTT
CASLRSEHNEKLFF
>TRBV4-3|NA|NA|TRBJ2-7
TGCGCCAGCAGCCAAGAGGGGGACGAGCAGTACTTC
CASSQEGDEQYF
>TRBV4-2|NA|once|TRBJ1-5
TGTGCCAGCAGCCAAGGGCGGAGTGTTGGACCCCAGCATTTT
CASSQGRSVGPQHF
>TRBV28|NA|once|TRBJ2-7
TGTGCCAGCGGAGACGGAAAACCCTCCTACGAGCAGTACTTC
CASGDGKPSYEQYF
>TRBV14|TRBD1|once|TRBJ2-6
TGTGCCAGTAAAGATACAGGGGTTCGAAGTGGGGCCAACGTCCTGACTTTC
CASKDTGVRSGANVLTF
>TRBV7-3|NA|NA|TRBJ2-3
TGTGCCAGCAGCTTATTGGGGGCAGATACGCAGTATTTT
CASSLLGADTQYF
>TRBV30|NA|few|TRBJ1-1
TGTGCCTGGAGTCCTCAAGGCGCTTTCTTT
CAWSPQGAFF